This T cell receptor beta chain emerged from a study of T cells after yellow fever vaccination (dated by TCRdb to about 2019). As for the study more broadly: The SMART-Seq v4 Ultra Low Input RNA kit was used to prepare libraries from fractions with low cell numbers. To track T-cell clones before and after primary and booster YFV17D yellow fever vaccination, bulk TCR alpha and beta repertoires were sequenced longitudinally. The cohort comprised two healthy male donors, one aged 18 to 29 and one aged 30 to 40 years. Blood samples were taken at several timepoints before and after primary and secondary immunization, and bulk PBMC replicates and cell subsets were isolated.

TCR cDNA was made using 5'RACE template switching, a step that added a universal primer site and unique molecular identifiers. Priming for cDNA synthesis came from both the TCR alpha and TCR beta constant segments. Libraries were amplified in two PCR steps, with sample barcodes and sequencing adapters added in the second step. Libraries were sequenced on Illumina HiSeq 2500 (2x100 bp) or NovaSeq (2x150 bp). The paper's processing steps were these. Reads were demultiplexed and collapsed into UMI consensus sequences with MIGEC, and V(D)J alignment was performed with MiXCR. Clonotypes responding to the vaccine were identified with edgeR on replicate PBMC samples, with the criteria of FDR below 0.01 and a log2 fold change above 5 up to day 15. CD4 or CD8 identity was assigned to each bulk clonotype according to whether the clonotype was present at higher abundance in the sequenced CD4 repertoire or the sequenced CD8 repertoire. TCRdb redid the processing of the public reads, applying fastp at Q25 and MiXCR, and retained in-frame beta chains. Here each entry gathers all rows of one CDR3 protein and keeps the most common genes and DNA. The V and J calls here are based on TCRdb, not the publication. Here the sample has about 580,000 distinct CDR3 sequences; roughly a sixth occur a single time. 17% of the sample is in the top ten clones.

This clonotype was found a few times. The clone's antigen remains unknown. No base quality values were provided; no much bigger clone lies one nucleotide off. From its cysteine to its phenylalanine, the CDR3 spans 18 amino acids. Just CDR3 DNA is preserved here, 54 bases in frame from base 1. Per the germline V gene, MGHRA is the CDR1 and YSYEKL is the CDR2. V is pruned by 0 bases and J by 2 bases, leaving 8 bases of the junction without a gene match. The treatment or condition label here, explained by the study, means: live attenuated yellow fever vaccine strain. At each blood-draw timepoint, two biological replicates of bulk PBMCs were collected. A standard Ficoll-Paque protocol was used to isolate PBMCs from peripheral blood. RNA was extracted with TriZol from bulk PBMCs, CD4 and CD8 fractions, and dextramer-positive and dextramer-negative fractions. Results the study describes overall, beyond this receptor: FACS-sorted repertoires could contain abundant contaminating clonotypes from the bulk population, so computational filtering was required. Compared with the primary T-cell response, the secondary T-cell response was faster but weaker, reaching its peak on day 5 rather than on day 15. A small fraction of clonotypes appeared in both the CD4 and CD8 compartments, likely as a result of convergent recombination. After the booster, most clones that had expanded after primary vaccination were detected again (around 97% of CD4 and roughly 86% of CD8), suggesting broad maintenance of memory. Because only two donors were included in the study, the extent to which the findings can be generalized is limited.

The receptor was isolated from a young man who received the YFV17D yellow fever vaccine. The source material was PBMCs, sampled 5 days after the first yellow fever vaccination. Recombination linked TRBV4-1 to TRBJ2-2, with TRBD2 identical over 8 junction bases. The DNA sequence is TGCGCCAGCAGCCAAGAAGACGGGGGGGTATTTAACACCGGGGAGCTGTTTTTT. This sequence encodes CASSQEDGGVFNTGELFF.